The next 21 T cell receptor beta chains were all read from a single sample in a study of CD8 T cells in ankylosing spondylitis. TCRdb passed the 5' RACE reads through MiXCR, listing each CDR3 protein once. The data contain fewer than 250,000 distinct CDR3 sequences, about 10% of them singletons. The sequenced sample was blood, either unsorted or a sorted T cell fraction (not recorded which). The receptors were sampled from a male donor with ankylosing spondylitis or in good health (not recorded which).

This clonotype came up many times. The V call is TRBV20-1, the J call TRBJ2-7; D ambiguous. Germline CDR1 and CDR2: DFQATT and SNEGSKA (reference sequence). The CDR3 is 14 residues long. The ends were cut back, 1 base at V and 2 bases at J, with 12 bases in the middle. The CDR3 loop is CSARVTEKAYEQYF. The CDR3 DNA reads TGCAGTGCTAGAGTAACAGAGAAAGCCTACGAGCAGTACTTC.

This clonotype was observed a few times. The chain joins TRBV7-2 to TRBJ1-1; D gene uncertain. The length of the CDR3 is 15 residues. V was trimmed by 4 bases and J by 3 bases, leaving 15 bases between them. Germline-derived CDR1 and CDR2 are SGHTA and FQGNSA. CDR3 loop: CASSSQTGLDTEAFF. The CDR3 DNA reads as TGTGCCAGCAGCTCCCAGACGGGTCTTGACACTGAAGCTTTCTTT. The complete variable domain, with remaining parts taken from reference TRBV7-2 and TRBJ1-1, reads GAGVSQSPSNKVTEKGKDVELRCDPISGHTALYWYRQSLGQGLEFLIYFQGNSAPDKSGLPSDRFSAERTGGSVSTLTIQRTQQEDSAVYLCASSSQTGLDTEAFFGQGTRLTVV.

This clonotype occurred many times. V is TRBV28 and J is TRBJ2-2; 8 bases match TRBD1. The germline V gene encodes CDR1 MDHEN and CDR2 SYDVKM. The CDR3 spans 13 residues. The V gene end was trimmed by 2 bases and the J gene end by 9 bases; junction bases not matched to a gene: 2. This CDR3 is CASSLQGARELFF. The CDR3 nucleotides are TGTGCCAGCAGTTTACAGGGGGCTAGGGAGCTGTTTTTT. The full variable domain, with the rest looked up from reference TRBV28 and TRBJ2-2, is DVKVTQSSRYLVKRTGEKVFLECVQDMDHENMFWYRQDPGLGLRLIYFSYDVKMKEKGDIPEGYSVSREKKERFSLILESASTNQTSMYLCASSLQGARELFFGEGSRLTVL.

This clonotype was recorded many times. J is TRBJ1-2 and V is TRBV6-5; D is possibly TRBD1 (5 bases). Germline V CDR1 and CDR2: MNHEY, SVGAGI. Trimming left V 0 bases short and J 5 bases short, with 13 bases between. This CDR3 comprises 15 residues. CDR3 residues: CASSYSRDGHYGYTF. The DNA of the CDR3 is TGTGCCAGCAGTTACTCCCGGGACGGGCATTATGGCTACACCTTC.

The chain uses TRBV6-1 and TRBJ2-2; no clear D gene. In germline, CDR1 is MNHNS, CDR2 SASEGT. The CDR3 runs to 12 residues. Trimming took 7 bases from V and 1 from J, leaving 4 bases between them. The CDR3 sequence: CASKRNTGELFF. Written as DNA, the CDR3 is TGTGCCAGCAAACGGAACACCGGGGAGCTGTTTTTT.

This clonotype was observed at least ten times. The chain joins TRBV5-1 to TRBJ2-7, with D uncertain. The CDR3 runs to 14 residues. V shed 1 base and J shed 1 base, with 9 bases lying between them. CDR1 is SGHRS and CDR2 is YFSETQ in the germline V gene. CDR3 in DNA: TGCGCCAGCAGCTTGCAGACCGAATCCTACGAGCAGTACTTC. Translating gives CASSLQTESYEQYF.

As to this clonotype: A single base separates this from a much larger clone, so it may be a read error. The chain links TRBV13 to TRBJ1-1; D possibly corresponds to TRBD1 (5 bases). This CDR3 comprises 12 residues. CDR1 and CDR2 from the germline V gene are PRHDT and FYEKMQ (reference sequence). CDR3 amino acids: CSSSSQGTEAFF. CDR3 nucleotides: TGTTCCAGCAGCTCTCAGGGAACTGAAGCTTTCTTT.

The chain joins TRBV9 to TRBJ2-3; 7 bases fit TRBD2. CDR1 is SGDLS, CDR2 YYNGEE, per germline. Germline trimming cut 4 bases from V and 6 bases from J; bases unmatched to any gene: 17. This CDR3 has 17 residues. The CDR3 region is CASSWGGRLESSDTQYF. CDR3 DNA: TGTGCCAGCAGCTGGGGAGGGAGACTAGAATCCTCGGATACGCAGTATTTT.

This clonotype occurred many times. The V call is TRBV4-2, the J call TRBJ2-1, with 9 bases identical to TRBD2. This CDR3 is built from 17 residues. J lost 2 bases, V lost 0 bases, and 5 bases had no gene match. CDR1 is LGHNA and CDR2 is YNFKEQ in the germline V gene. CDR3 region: CASSQEIAGAPYNEQFF. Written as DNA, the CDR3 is TGTGCCAGCAGCCAAGAGATAGCGGGGGCCCCCTACAATGAGCAGTTCTTC.

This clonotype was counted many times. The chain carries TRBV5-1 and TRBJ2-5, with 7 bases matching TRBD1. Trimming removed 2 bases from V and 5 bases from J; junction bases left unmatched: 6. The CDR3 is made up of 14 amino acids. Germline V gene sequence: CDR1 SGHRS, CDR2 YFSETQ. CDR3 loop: CASSLQGSEETQYF. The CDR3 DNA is TGCGCCAGCAGCTTACAGGGGAGTGAGGAGACCCAGTACTTC.

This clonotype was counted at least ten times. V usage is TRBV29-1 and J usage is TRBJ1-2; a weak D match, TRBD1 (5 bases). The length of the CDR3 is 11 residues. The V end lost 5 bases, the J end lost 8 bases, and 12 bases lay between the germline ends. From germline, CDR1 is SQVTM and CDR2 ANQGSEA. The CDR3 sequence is CSVQGRGGYTF. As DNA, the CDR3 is TGCAGCGTTCAGGGCCGAGGGGGCTACACCTTC. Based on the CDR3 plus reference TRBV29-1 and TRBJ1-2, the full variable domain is SAVISQKPSRDICQRGTSLTIQCQVDSQVTMMFWYRQQPGQSLTLIATANQGSEATYESGFVIDKFPISRPNLTFSTLTVSNMSPEDSSIYLCSVQGRGGYTFGSGTRLTVV.

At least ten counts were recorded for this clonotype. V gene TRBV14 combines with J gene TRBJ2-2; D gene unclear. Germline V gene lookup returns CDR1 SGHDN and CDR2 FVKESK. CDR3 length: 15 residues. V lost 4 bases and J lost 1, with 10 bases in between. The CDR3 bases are TGTGCCAGCAGCCCCTTCGGGCTGAACACCGGGGAGCTGTTTTTT. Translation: CASSPFGLNTGELFF.

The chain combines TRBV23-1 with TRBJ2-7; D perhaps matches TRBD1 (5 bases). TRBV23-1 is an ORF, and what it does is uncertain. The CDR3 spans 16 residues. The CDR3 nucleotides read TGCGCGGCGGCACAGGTCCCCAGGGCGAGCTCCTACGAGCAGTACTTC. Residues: CAAAQVPRASSYEQYF.

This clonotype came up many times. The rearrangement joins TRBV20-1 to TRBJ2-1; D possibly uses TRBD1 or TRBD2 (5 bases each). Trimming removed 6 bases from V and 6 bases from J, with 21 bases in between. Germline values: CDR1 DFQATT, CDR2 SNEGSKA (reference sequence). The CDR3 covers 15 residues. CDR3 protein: CSAAGRGLGVNEQFF. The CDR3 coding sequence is TGCAGTGCCGCTGGCAGAGGCCTGGGGGTCAATGAGCAGTTCTTC.

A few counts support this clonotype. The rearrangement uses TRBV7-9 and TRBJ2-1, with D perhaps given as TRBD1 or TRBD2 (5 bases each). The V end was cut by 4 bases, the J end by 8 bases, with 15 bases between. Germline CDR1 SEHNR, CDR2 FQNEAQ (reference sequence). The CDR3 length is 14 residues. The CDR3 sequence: CASSYSGTSHEQFF. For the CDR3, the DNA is TGTGCCAGCAGCTATTCCGGGACCTCACATGAGCAGTTCTTC.

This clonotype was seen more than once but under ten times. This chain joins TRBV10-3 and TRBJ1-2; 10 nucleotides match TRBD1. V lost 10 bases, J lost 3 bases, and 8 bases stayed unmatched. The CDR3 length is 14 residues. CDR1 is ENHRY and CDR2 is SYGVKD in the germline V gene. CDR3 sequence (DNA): TGTGCCACCATACCCGGGACAGGGGACTATGGCTACACCTTC. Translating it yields CATIPGTGDYGYTF.

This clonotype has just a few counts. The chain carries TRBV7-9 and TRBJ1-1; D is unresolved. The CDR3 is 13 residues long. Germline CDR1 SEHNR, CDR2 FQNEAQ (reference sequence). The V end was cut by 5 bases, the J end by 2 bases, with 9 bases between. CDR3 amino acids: CASSRSPNTEAFF. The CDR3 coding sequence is TGTGCCAGCAGCAGGTCACCCAACACTGAAGCTTTCTTT.

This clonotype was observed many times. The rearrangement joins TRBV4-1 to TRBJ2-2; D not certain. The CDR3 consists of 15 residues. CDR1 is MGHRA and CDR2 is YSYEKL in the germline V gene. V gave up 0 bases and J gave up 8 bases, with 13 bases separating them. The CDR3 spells CASSQDTSRKGELFF. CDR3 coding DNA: TGCGCCAGCAGCCAAGATACATCGAGAAAGGGGGAGCTGTTTTTT.

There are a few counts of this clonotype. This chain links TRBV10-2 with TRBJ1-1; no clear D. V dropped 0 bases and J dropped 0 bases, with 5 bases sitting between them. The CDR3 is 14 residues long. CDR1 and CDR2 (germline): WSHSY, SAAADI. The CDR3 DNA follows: TGCGCCAGCAGTGAGTCGAGTATGAACACTGAAGCTTTCTTT. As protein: CASSESSMNTEAFF.

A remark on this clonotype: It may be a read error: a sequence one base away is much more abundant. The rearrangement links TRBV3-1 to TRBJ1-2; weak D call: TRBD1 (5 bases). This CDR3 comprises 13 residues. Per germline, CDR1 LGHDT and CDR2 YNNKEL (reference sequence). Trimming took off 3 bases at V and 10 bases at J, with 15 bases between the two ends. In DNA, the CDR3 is TGTGCCAGCAGCCAGCTAACCGCACAGGACTACACCTTC. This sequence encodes CASSQLTAQDYTF.

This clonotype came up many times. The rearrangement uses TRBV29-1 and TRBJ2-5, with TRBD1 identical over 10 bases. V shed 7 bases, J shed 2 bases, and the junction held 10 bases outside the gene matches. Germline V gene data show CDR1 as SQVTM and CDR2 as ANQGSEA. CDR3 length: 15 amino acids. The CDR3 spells CSALGTGVRQETQYF. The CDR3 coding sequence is TGCAGCGCCCTCGGGACAGGGGTGCGTCAAGAGACCCAGTACTTC.